This TCR beta chain was recovered during a study of cytomegalovirus exposure and HLA in healthy donors. Study information: Inside one of the first data releases sat around 77 million unique TCRs taken from HLA-typed donors. Study-wide points: In an earlier analysis, most TCR beta V segments were productive about 87% or about 30% of the time. In terms of immune exposure information, only CMV serostatus was available.

For this clone: Its antigen is not known.

PCR primers comprised 60 Vbeta and 13 Jbeta primers. Sequenced by immunoSEQ multiplex PCR; TCRdb stores in-frame clones only, minus some. The sample holds roughly 100,000 clones, approximately 11% seen once. This CDR3 contains 14 residues. CDR1 is SGHDT, CDR2 YYEEEE, per germline. The V end lost 0 bases, the J end lost 4 bases, and 5 bases lay between the germline ends. V gene TRBV5-6 combines with J gene TRBJ2-6; D remains ambiguous. Sequenced: PBMCs. The TCR was taken from a man in his forties in good health and CMV-seropositive. The CDR3 nucleotides are TGTGCCAGCAGCTTGGCCATGGGGGCCAACGTCCTGACTTTC. This gives the protein CASSLAMGANVLTF.